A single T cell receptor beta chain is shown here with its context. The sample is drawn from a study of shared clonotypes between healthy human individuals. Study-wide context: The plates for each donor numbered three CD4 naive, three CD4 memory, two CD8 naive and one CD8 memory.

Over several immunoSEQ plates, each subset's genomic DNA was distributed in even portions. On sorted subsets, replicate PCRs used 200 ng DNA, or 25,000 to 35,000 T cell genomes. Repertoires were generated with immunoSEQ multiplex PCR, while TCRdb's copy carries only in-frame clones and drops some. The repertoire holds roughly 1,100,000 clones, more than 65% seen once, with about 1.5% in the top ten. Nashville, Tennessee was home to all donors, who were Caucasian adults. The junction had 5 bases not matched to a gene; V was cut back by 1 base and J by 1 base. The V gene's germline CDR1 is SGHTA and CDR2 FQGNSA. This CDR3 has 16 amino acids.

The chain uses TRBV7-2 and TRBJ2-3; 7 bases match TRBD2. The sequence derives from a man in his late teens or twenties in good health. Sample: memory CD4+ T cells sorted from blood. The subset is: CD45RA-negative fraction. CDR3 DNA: TGTGCCAGCAGCTTAGGGAGCGGGGTGCGCACAGATACGCAGTATTTT. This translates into CASSLGSGVRTDTQYF.